The 30 T cell receptor beta chains in this list originate from one sample, sequenced in a study of OX40 agonist ivuxolimab in advanced cancers. Using immunoSEQ multiplex PCR, the repertoire was profiled, and TCRdb retains in-frame clones only, with some absent. The sample has about 50,000 clones; 88% are singletons. The sequenced sample was CD4+ or CD8+ T cells sorted from blood, obtained in a trial of the OX40 agonist ivuxolimab. These receptors all stem from an adult with an advanced solid tumor such as melanoma, head and neck, liver or kidney cancer.

The chain recombines TRBV11-1 with TRBJ1-1; D is ambiguous. V was clipped by 5 bases and J by 1 base, with 8 bases between them. Looked up from germline, CDR1 is SGHAT and CDR2 is FQDESV (reference sequence). The CDR3 sequence is 13 residues long. CDR3 in amino acids: CASSIRQNTEAFF. In DNA, the CDR3 is TGTGCCAGCAGCATTCGCCAGAACACTGAAGCTTTCTTT.

V and J are TRBV7-9 and TRBJ2-2, with D hard to call. V was cut by 1 base and J by 0 bases, with 6 bases left in between. The CDR3 contains 15 residues. Germline assignment: CDR1 SEHNR and CDR2 FQNEAQ (reference sequence). The CDR3 sequence: CASSLGLSNTGELFF. CDR3 DNA sequence: TGTGCCAGCAGCTTAGGACTCTCGAACACCGGGGAGCTGTTTTTT. The whole variable domain, remainder taken from reference TRBV7-9 and TRBJ2-2, is DTGVSQNPRHKITKRGQNVTFRCDPISEHNRLYWYRQTLGQGPEFLTYFQNEAQLEKSRLLSDRFSAERPKGSFSTLEIQRTEQGDSAMYLCASSLGLSNTGELFFGEGSRLTVL.

The CDR3 spells CASSSVSQGNYEQYF. The CDR3, as DNA: TGCGCCAGCAGCTCTGTCTCCCAGGGTAACTACGAGCAGTACTTC. This chain links TRBV5-1 with TRBJ2-7, with a tentative D call TRBD1 (5 bases). The CDR3 runs 15 residues. Trimming took off 3 bases at V and 3 bases at J, with 16 bases between the two ends. The germline V gene encodes CDR1 SGHRS and CDR2 YFSETQ.

The gene calls are TRBV2 and TRBJ2-2; 7 bases fit TRBD1. This CDR3 has 13 amino acids. CDR1 is SNHLY, CDR2 FYNNEI, per germline. With 6 bases clipped from V and 4 bases from J, the junction kept 2 bases outside the gene matches. The CDR3: CASRQGSTGELFF. CDR3 in DNA: TGTGCCAGCAGACAGGGGAGCACCGGGGAGCTGTTTTTT.

In this sample, this clone turned up once. The chain joins TRBV7-3 to TRBJ1-3; D gene uncertain. CDR1 and CDR2 from the germline V gene are SGHTA and FQGTGA. V was shortened by 2 bases and J by 0 bases, with 5 bases between the two germline ends. This CDR3 contains 14 residues. The CDR3 bases are TGTGCCAGCAGCTTACAGAGCTCTGGAAACACCATATATTTT. Protein: CASSLQSSGNTIYF.

The chain combines TRBV6-5 with TRBJ2-7; D is perhaps TRBD2 (5 bases). Trimming took 6 bases from V and 2 from J, leaving 17 bases between them. The CDR3 has 15 residues. The V gene's germline CDR1 is MNHEY and CDR2 SVGAGI. This CDR3 is CASSRSGTLPYEQYF. In DNA form, the CDR3 reads TGTGCCAGCAGCCGAAGCGGTACTCTTCCCTACGAGCAGTACTTC.

J is TRBJ1-4 and V is TRBV7-6; 9 bases line up with TRBD1. The V gene's germline CDR1 is SGHVS and CDR2 FNYEAQ. The trim removed 2 bases at V and 7 bases at J, leaving 2 bases unmatched. The CDR3 runs 14 residues. CDR3 in DNA: TGTGCCAGCAGCTTAAACAGGGGGCGTGAAAAACTGTTTTTT. Protein: CASSLNRGREKLFF.

V usage is TRBV6-5 and J usage is TRBJ1-2, with D perhaps TRBD1 (6 bases). CDR1 is MNHEY, CDR2 SVGAGI, per germline. This CDR3 is built from 14 residues. V lost 5 bases and J lost 6, with 16 bases in between. The CDR3 is CASSPGQRRDGYTF. The CDR3 DNA follows: TGTGCCAGCAGTCCAGGACAGCGCAGGGATGGCTACACCTTC.

The chain is built from TRBV28 and TRBJ2-3; 11 nucleotides match TRBD1. V dropped 6 bases and J dropped 4; count of bases not matched to a gene: 6. This CDR3 has 15 residues. CDR1 MDHEN and CDR2 SYDVKM come from the germline V gene. The CDR3 protein is CASRSSGQGADTQYF. As DNA, the CDR3 is TGTGCCAGCAGGTCCTCGGGACAGGGGGCAGATACGCAGTATTTT.

V usage is TRBV9 and J usage is TRBJ1-3; tentative D call: TRBD1 (6 bases). The ends were cut back, 1 base at V and 2 bases at J, with 7 bases in the middle. Germline lookup yields CDR1 SGDLS and CDR2 YYNGEE. The CDR3 runs to 14 residues. The CDR3 reads CASSVTGTGNTIYF. In nucleotides, the CDR3 is TGTGCCAGCAGCGTAACAGGGACTGGAAACACCATATATTTT.

This chain uses TRBV6-5 with TRBJ1-4; D might be TRBD1 (5 bases). Germline lookup yields CDR1 MNHEY and CDR2 SVGAGI. The CDR3 is 14 amino acids. V shed 2 bases and J shed 6 bases, with 10 bases lying between them. In DNA, the CDR3 is TGTGCCAGCAGTTACACAGGACCGGATGAAAAACTGTTTTTT. It yields the protein CASSYTGPDEKLFF.

This chain joins TRBV2 and TRBJ1-5; 7 bases align to TRBD1. The length of the CDR3 is 16 residues. V lost 6 bases, J lost 2 bases, and 10 bases stayed unmatched. CDR1 SNHLY and CDR2 FYNNEI come from the germline V gene. In DNA form, the CDR3 reads TGTGCCAGCAGATTAGGGACAGAGGGCGGCAATCAGCCCCAGCATTTT. Translating gives CASRLGTEGGNQPQHF.

CDR3 residues: CASSASGTEQFF. CDR3 bases: TGTGCCAGCAGCGCGAGCGGGACTGAGCAGTTCTTC. This chain links TRBV7-2 with TRBJ2-1; 7 nucleotides match TRBD2. The CDR3 consists of 12 residues. Trimming took 5 bases from V and 9 from J; bases not matched to a gene: 4. Germline V gene sequence: CDR1 SGHTA, CDR2 FQGNSA. Looking up the rest from reference TRBV7-2 and TRBJ2-1 gives the full variable domain: GAGVSQSPSNKVTEKGKDVELRCDPISGHTALYWYRQSLGQGLEFLIYFQGNSAPDKSGLPSDRFSAERTGGSVSTLTIQRTQQEDSAVYLCASSASGTEQFFGPGTRLTVL.

J is TRBJ2-1 and V is TRBV2; 13 bases line up with TRBD2. The CDR3 has 14 residues. The germline CDR1 and CDR2 sequences are SNHLY and FYNNEI. J lost 9 bases, V lost 2 bases, and 1 base had no gene match. CDR3 region: CASSERLAGGEQFF. In nucleotides, the CDR3 is TGTGCCAGCAGTGAACGACTAGCGGGAGGTGAGCAGTTCTTC.

This clone was picked up one time. The rearrangement links TRBV7-2 to TRBJ1-1; D unclear. Germline V gene data show CDR1 as SGHTA and CDR2 as FQGNSA. The length of the CDR3 is 13 residues. V was pared by 2 bases and J by 5 bases, with 9 bases between. CDR3 sequence (DNA): TGTGCCAGCAGCTTAACTAGGGAGACTGAAGCTTTCTTT. Its translation: CASSLTRETEAFF.

The V and J genes are TRBV19 and TRBJ1-5; D unclear. CDR1 is LNHDA, CDR2 SQIVND, per germline (reference sequence). The CDR3 contains 14 residues. V gave up 7 bases and J gave up 6 bases, with 16 bases separating them. The CDR3 DNA is TGTGCCAGTACCACATGGGGTCTCGGTCAGCCCCAGCATTTT. Its protein product is CASTTWGLGQPQHF.

V and J are TRBV7-8 and TRBJ2-7; TRBD2 aligns across 7 bases. The CDR3 has 15 amino acids. Unmatched junction bases numbered 10, after V lost 6 bases and J lost 2 bases. Germline V lookup: CDR1 SGHVS, CDR2 FQNEAQ. CDR3 loop: CASSLERGSPYEQYF. The CDR3 DNA is TGTGCCAGCAGTCTAGAGCGGGGCTCCCCCTACGAGCAGTACTTC.

This clone showed up just once. The junction shows a germline mismatch at one end, possibly a read error. The chain is built from TRBV18 and TRBJ2-7; 7 bases map to TRBD1. CDR1 and CDR2 from the germline V gene are KGHSH and LQKENI. The CDR3 sequence is 13 residues long. DNA for the CDR3: TGTGCCAGTTCACAGGGGAACCCCTACGAGCAGTACTTC. Translating it yields CASSQGNPYEQYF.

V is TRBV15 and J is TRBJ2-5; 7 bases agree with TRBD2. Trimming took 0 bases from V and 2 from J; bases not matched to a gene: 3. There are 15 residues in the CDR3. Germline V gene data show CDR1 as LNHNV and CDR2 as YYDKDF (reference sequence). The CDR3 region has the DNA TGTGCCACCAGCAGAGATCGGGGGGTTCAAGAGACCCAGTACTTC. Amino acids: CATSRDRGVQETQYF.

This clone was seen just once. V gene TRBV4-2 combines with J gene TRBJ2-2, with TRBD2 matching 9 bases. Germline values: CDR1 LGHNA, CDR2 YNFKEQ. J was trimmed by 8 bases and V by 6 bases; bases with no gene match: 13. The CDR3 runs 16 residues. In DNA, the CDR3 is TGTGCCAGCAGGGGCTATAGCGGGAGTCTTTGGGGGGAGCTGTTTTTT. Its protein product is CASRGYSGSLWGELFF.

The chain couples TRBV11-3 to TRBJ2-1; possible D gene TRBD1, 5 bases. From germline, CDR1 is SGHNT and CDR2 YENEEA. The CDR3 consists of 14 residues. Trimming took off 3 bases at V and 8 bases at J, with 14 bases between the two ends. The CDR3 region has the DNA TGTGCCAGCAGCTTGATGAAGGGGTTCCATGAGCAGTTCTTC. Its translation: CASSLMKGFHEQFF.

The CDR3 bases are TGTGCCAGCAGTTACGGCCCCTCCACAGATACGCAGTATTTT. Its protein product is CASSYGPSTDTQYF. The chain combines TRBV6-6 with TRBJ2-3; D is ambiguous. This CDR3 has 14 residues. From germline, CDR1 is MNHNY and CDR2 SVGAGI (reference sequence). Trimming removed 2 bases at V and 2 bases at J, with 8 bases between.

This chain joins TRBV6-6 and TRBJ2-3; D is uncertain. V was pared by 3 bases and J by 6 bases, with 7 bases between. This CDR3 is built from 12 residues. The germline V gene encodes CDR1 MNHNY and CDR2 SVGAGI (reference sequence). The chain's CDR3 is CASSYPPDTQYF. CDR3 coding DNA: TGTGCCAGCAGTTATCCGCCCGATACGCAGTATTTT.

The V gene is TRBV15, the J gene TRBJ2-3; 12 bases align to TRBD2. J lost 4 bases, V lost 1 base, and 3 bases had no gene match. This CDR3 contains 16 residues. In germline, CDR1 is LNHNV, CDR2 YYDKDF (reference sequence). The CDR3 nucleotides read TGTGCCACCAGCAGAGCCCTAGCGGGAGGGGCAGATACGCAGTATTTT. It encodes CATSRALAGGADTQYF. The complete variable domain, with remaining parts taken from reference TRBV15 and TRBJ2-3, reads DAMVIQNPRYQVTQFGKPVTLSCSQTLNHNVMYWYQQKSSQAPKLLFHYYDKDFNNEADTPDNFQSRRPNTSFCFLDIRSPGLGDTAMYLCATSRALAGGADTQYFGPGTRLTVL.

The rearrangement joins TRBV7-8 to TRBJ2-7; D might be TRBD2 (5 bases). Germline assignment: CDR1 SGHVS and CDR2 FQNEAQ. The CDR3 contains 15 residues. V dropped 6 bases and J dropped 0 bases, with 15 bases sitting between them. The CDR3 region has the DNA TGTGCCAGCAGTTCTAGGACTCTCAGCTCCTACGAGCAGTACTTC. Translated: CASSSRTLSSYEQYF. Full variable domain (outside the CDR3, taken from reference TRBV7-8 and TRBJ2-7): GAGVSQSPRYKVAKRGQDVALRCDPISGHVSLFWYQQALGQGPEFLTYFQNEAQLDKSGLPSDRFFAERPEGSVSTLKIQRTQQEDSAVYLCASSSRTLSSYEQYFGPGTRLTVT.

The V gene is TRBV4-2, the J gene TRBJ2-5; 9 bases are shared with TRBD2. The J call may be incorrect, as the DNA end agrees better with TRBJ2-7. There are 15 residues in the CDR3. CDR1 and CDR2 from the germline V gene are LGHNA and YNFKEQ. CDR3: CASSQRREGGYEQYF. The CDR3 nucleotides read TGTGCCAGCAGCCAAAGGCGGGAGGGCGGTTACGAGCAGTACTTC.

The rearrangement joins TRBV6-6 to TRBJ1-1; D is possibly TRBD1 (5 bases). Per germline, CDR1 MNHNY and CDR2 SVGAGI (reference sequence). V lost 5 bases and J lost 7, with 20 bases in between. This CDR3 is 15 amino acids long. The CDR3 loop reads CASSTVRIGQSEAFF. In nucleotides, the CDR3 is TGTGCCAGCAGTACCGTAAGGATTGGACAAAGTGAAGCTTTCTTT.

The chain links TRBV7-2 to TRBJ1-5; no firm D call. The CDR3 totals 13 residues. Germline V gene data show CDR1 as SGHTA and CDR2 as FQGNSA. The V gene lost 3 bases and the J gene lost 4 bases, with 7 bases spanning the gap. CDR3 bases: TGTGCCAGCAGCTTTCCCGGGAATCAGCCCCAGCATTTT. Its protein is CASSFPGNQPQHF.

The rearrangement uses TRBV7-3 and TRBJ2-1; D is unresolved. The germline V and J ends were trimmed by 3 bases and 5 bases, with 11 bases remaining between them. The CDR3 has 14 residues. Germline loops: CDR1 SGHTA, CDR2 FQGTGA. CDR3 nucleotides: TGTGCCAGCAGCTTCGAAGCGCTAGACAATGAGCAGTTCTTC. This translates into CASSFEALDNEQFF.

This chain connects TRBV11-3 to TRBJ2-1, with TRBD2 identical over 7 bases. After removal of 1 base from V and 7 bases from J, the junction contained 7 bases not matched to a gene. Per the germline V gene, CDR1 is SGHNT and CDR2 is YENEEA. The CDR3 loop spans 15 amino acids. CDR3 in amino acids: CASSLGGSGWNEQFF. CDR3 nucleotide sequence: TGTGCCAGCAGCTTAGGGGGTAGCGGGTGGAATGAGCAGTTCTTC.